The clone carrying this T cell receptor (beta chain) has just one count. These data are taken from a study of blood T cell repertoires in COVID-19. Trimming took off 6 bases at V and 3 bases at J, with 14 bases between the two ends. The CDR3 totals 14 residues. CDR1 is MDHEN, CDR2 SYDVKM, per germline. Per the original methods: Amplifying reference gene primers gave estimates of nucleated cell counts. The assay was immunoSEQ multiplex PCR, and TCRdb's table has in-frame clones only and misses some. V and J calls and clone size are given by that table; D and trimming were obtained from the DNA. Here the sample spans more than 90,000 clones, about 85% being singletons.

This chain joins TRBV28 and TRBJ1-1; a possible D gene is TRBD1 (6 bases). Sample: peripheral blood. This TCR was sampled from a man older than 75 with acute or convalescent COVID-19. The CDR3 spells CASRPGGQYTEAFF. In DNA form, the CDR3 reads TGTGCCAGCAGGCCGGGGGGCCAGTACACTGAAGCTTTCTTT.